The T cell receptor beta chain under discussion was sequenced for a study of spatial heterogeneity in lung cancer. This clonotype turned up a few times. Every cDNA TCR molecule received its own unique molecular identifier. Each CDR3 protein is one row after TCRdb ran MiXCR on the 5' RACE reads. The data hold around 89,000 distinct CDR3 sequences, with approximately 12% observed a single time. Germline CDR1 is DFQATT and CDR2 is SNEGSKA (reference sequence). The CDR3 totals 13 residues. The J segment lost 8 bases and the V segment lost 6 bases, leaving 11 bases of the junction unmatched. Time point denoted: sample taken at primary tumor resection. Whole RNA obtained from tumor, nontumor lung or frozen PBMC underwent sequencing without sorting.

The chain has TRBV20-1 and TRBJ1-2; TRBD1 matches 8 bases. Sample: PBMCs, taken at surgery. The TCR sequence derives from a male donor with early-stage non-small cell lung cancer. The DNA for the CDR3 is TGCAGTGCCACCGAAGACAGGGGAAACGGCTACACCTTC. Protein sequence: CSATEDRGNGYTF.